The 26 T cell receptor beta chains listed next were all sequenced from one sample in a study of T cells in women clearing cervical HPV infection. TCRdb keeps only in-frame clones here, not all; method: immunoSEQ multiplex PCR. This sample carries 20,000 to 25,000 clones, with over 5% going to the ten biggest clones. Sequencing used blood buffy coat. The source is a woman between 18 and 70 years old with a cervical HPV16 infection that either progressed to CIN3+ or cleared (not recorded which).

The CDR3 DNA, read in part, is TGTGCCAGCAGTCCGCAAGCGGAACTCACAGATACG. Its protein product is CASSPQAELTDT. Given in full, the CDR3 is CASSPQAELTDTQYF. The rearrangement joins TRBV6-2 or TRBV6-3 to TRBJ2-3, with a weak D call TRBD2 (5 bases). The read terminates 3 residues before the CDR3 end, so the remaining end is supplied by the germline J gene. Germline V gene data show CDR1 as MNHEY and CDR2 as SVGEGT. Trimming took 5 bases from V and 2 from J, leaving 14 bases between them. The CDR3 contains 15 residues.

Regarding this clone: The read halts 3 residues ahead of the CDR3 end, with the missing end drawn from the germline J gene. The chain carries TRBV20-1 and TRBJ2-3; tentative D call: TRBD2 (5 bases). The CDR3 extends over 15 amino acids. Germline V CDR1 and CDR2: DFQATT, SNEGSKA (reference sequence). Trimming left V 1 base short and J 3 bases short, with 14 bases between. CDR3 amino acids: CSARGPASRTDTQYF. The DNA read from the CDR3 is TGCAGTGCTAGAGGGCCCGCTAGCAGAACAGATACG.

The CDR3 here is CASSIAAGAGNTGELFF. Partial CDR3 DNA: TGTGCCAGTAGTATAGCAGCAGGGGCGGGAAACACCGGGGAG. The V call is TRBV19, the J call TRBJ2-2; the D gene could be TRBD1 or TRBD2 (6 bases each). The read halts 3 residues ahead of the CDR3 end, with the missing end drawn from the germline J gene. V was trimmed by 1 base and J by 2 bases, leaving 14 bases between them. The germline gives CDR1 LNHDA, CDR2 SQIVND (reference sequence). This CDR3 is built from 17 residues.

Of note for this clone: The read ends 3 residues early relative to the CDR3; the germline J gene fills the gap. The V and J genes are TRBV6-2 or TRBV6-3 and TRBJ1-2, with 10 positions matching TRBD1. CDR3 length equals 14 residues. CDR1 and CDR2 from the germline V gene are MNHEY and SVGEGT. The chain's CDR3 is CASTIRTGGDTYTF. The sequenced part of the CDR3 DNA is TGTGCCAGCACTATTCGGACAGGGGGGGATACC.

Details on this clone: The CDR3 end is not reached by the read, which stops 3 residues before it; the germline J gene fills it in. The rearrangement links TRBV18 to TRBJ2-5; weak D call: TRBD1 (5 bases). Germline V gene sequence: CDR1 KGHSH, CDR2 LQKENI. V lost 5 bases, J lost 4 bases, and 14 bases lay in between. CDR3 length: 14 residues. The CDR3 bases that were read are TGTGCCAGCTCAAACCGACAGCCTCCAGAGACC. Amino acid sequence: CASSNRQPPET. The whole CDR3 protein reads CASSNRQPPETQYF.

As regards this clone: The read ends 3 residues early relative to the CDR3; the germline J gene fills the gap. The chain has TRBV20-1 and TRBJ2-2, with a tentative D call TRBD2 (6 bases). Trimming cost V 3 bases and J 7 bases, with 9 bases left between them. Germline V gives CDR1 DFQATT, CDR2 SNEGSKA (reference sequence). This CDR3 has 12 residues. The CDR3 DNA, read in part, is TGCAGTGCTAGTTGGGGGGTCGGGGAG. It encodes CSASWGVGE. The whole CDR3 region reads CSASWGVGELFF.

CDR3 DNA (partial): TGTGCCAGCAGCTTTTCGGCAGGGCGCGAAGATACG. Protein product: CASSFSAGREDT. The CDR3 as a whole reads CASSFSAGREDTQYF. V gene TRBV5-4 combines with J gene TRBJ2-3; D perhaps matches TRBD1 (5 bases). The read stops 3 residues short of the end of the CDR3; the missing end is completed from the germline J gene. This CDR3 is 15 amino acids long. Germline values: CDR1 SGHNT, CDR2 YYREEE (reference sequence). V shed 2 bases and J shed 5 bases, with 15 bases lying between them.

Note on this clone: The read comes to an end 3 residues before the CDR3 does, leaving the germline J gene to fill in the end. The V and J genes are TRBV27 and TRBJ2-2; 7 bases fit TRBD1. In germline, CDR1 is MNHEY, CDR2 SMNVEV (reference sequence). The CDR3 contains 15 residues. With 5 bases clipped from V and 6 bases from J, the junction kept 9 bases outside the gene matches. The CDR3 sequence is CASSRKSGQAGELFF. The DNA read from the CDR3 is TGTGCCAGCAGTCGGAAGTCCGGACAGGCCGGGGAG.

As for this clone: Read sequence stops 3 residues before the CDR3 end, and the germline J gene provides the missing end. This chain uses TRBV20-1 with TRBJ1-6; 7 nucleotides agree with TRBD1. J lost 5 bases, V lost 2 bases, and 3 bases had no gene match. The CDR3 consists of 14 residues. Germline assignment: CDR1 DFQATT and CDR2 SNEGSKA (reference sequence). The CDR3 sequence is CSARPGTDNSPLHF. CDR3 bases read: TGCAGTGCTAGACCGGGGACAGATAATTCACCC.

The DNA read from the CDR3 is TGCAGCGTTGATGGGGGGGGCGGTCAGCCG. The encoded protein is CSVDGGGGQP. The full CDR3 protein is CSVDGGGGQPQYF. The chain employs TRBV29-1 and TRBJ2-3, with D maybe TRBD2 (7 bases). Read coverage stops 3 residues before the CDR3 terminus; the germline J gene supplies the remainder. Per the germline V gene, CDR1 is SQVTM and CDR2 is ANQGSEA. This CDR3 contains 13 residues.

To note about this clone: The DNA ends 3 residues before the CDR3 does, and the rest of the CDR3 is filled in from the germline J gene. The rearrangement links TRBV7-9 to TRBJ2-1; D call uncertain. The length of the CDR3 is 15 residues. CDR1 is SEHNR, CDR2 FQNEAQ, per germline (reference sequence). V gave up 1 base and J gave up 3 bases, with 10 bases separating them. CDR3 region: CASSLDRVVYNEQFF. CDR3 bases read: TGTGCCAGCAGCTTAGACAGAGTCGTCTACAATGAG.

On this clone: The read terminates 3 residues ahead of where the CDR3 ends, so the germline J gene completes it. The rearrangement joins TRBV10-3 to TRBJ1-5, with 8 bases that match TRBD1. Germline CDR1 reads ENHRY; CDR2 reads SYGVKD. The CDR3 spans 13 residues. The chain's CDR3 is CAATTGVTVPQHF. The part of the CDR3 DNA that was read is TGTGCCGCAACGACAGGGGTTACCGTACCC.

With respect to this clone: The CDR3 goes on 3 residues after the read ends, and that part is filled in from the germline J gene. V usage is TRBV7-8 and J usage is TRBJ2-3; the match to TRBD2 covers 7 bases. Germline V gives CDR1 SGHVS, CDR2 FQNEAQ. The V segment lost 3 bases and the J segment 0 bases; nucleotides outside the gene matches: 9. The CDR3 consists of 17 residues. The CDR3 DNA, read in part, is TGTGCCAGCAGCTTCTATTGGACTAGTACTAGCACAGATACG. Amino acids: CASSFYWTSTSTDT. The whole CDR3 is CASSFYWTSTSTDTQYF. Looking up the rest from reference TRBV7-8 and TRBJ2-3 gives the full variable domain: GAGVSQSPRYKVAKRGQDVALRCDPISGHVSLFWYQQALGQGPEFLTYFQNEAQLDKSGLPSDRFFAERPEGSVSTLKIQRTQQEDSAVYLCASSFYWTSTSTDTQYFGPGTRLTVL.

Of note for this clone: The read ends 3 residues before the CDR3 terminus; that terminus is restored from the germline J gene. V is TRBV19 and J is TRBJ1-2; D uncertain. This CDR3 has 12 amino acids. Per germline, CDR1 LNHDA and CDR2 SQIVND (reference sequence). CDR3 protein: CASSDLKGDYTF. Incomplete CDR3 DNA: TGTGCCAGTAGTGACCTTAAGGGTGAC.

As for this clone: Read sequence stops 3 residues before the CDR3 end, and the germline J gene provides the missing end. V is TRBV5-1 and J is TRBJ2-1, with a tentative D call TRBD1 (6 bases). In germline, CDR1 is SGHRS, CDR2 YFSETQ. The CDR3 has 14 amino acids. Trimming took off 0 bases at V and 6 bases at J, with 10 bases between the two ends. Incomplete CDR3 DNA: TGCGCCAGCAGCTTGGAAGGACAGACCAATGAG. Translation: CASSLEGQTNE. The entire CDR3 reads CASSLEGQTNEQFF. Full variable domain (outside the CDR3, taken from reference TRBV5-1 and TRBJ2-1): KAGVTQTPRYLIKTRGQQVTLSCSPISGHRSVSWYQQTPGQGLQFLFEYFSETQRNKGNFPGRFSGRQFSNSRSEMNVSTLELGDSALYLCASSLEGQTNEQFFGPGTRLTVL.

Turning to this clone: Read coverage stops 3 residues before the CDR3 terminus; the germline J gene supplies the remainder. This rearrangement joins TRBV10-3 to TRBJ1-6; 10 positions match TRBD1. The CDR3 has 13 amino acids. Trimming cost V 10 bases and J 6 bases; bases outside gene matches: 3. Germline V gives CDR1 ENHRY, CDR2 SYGVKD. The sequenced part of the CDR3 DNA is TGTGCCAGCAGACAGGGGGCTAATTCACCC. Amino acids: CASRQGANSP. The full-length CDR3 reads as CASRQGANSPLHF.

A note on this clone: The CDR3 is cut off 3 residues early in the read; its end comes from the germline J gene. The chain combines TRBV7-2 with TRBJ1-2; 8 bases match TRBD1. The length of the CDR3 is 14 residues. From germline, CDR1 is SGHTA and CDR2 FQGNSA. The CDR3 DNA, read in part, is TGTGCCAGCAGCTTAGGACAGGGGACCTACGAC. Protein product: CASSLGQGTYD. The CDR3 in full is CASSLGQGTYDYTF.

About this clone itself: The read terminates 3 residues before the CDR3 end, so the remaining end is supplied by the germline J gene. The chain joins TRBV7-6 to TRBJ2-5; D gene uncertain. V gave up 3 bases and J gave up 0 bases, with 8 bases separating them. Germline V gene lookup returns CDR1 SGHVS and CDR2 FNYEAQ. This CDR3 is built from 14 residues. CDR3 protein: CASSLGRDQETQYF. CDR3 bases read: TGTGCCAGCAGCTTGGGTCGGGACCAAGAGACC.

As regards this clone: The read ends 3 residues early relative to the CDR3; the germline J gene fills the gap. The chain employs TRBV7-2 and TRBJ2-3, with TRBD2 as a possible D gene (6 bases). The CDR3 runs 14 residues. Germline CDR1 SGHTA, CDR2 FQGNSA. CDR3 region: CASSQTRSGETQYF. The covered CDR3 bases are TGTGCCAGCAGCCAGACGCGGTCGGGGGAGACG.

Turning to this clone: Coverage ceases 3 residues before the CDR3 finishes, and the germline J gene fills in the end. The chain is built from TRBV4-2 and TRBJ1-5; TRBD1 agrees at 8 bases. The ends lost 0 bases at V and 0 bases at J; junction bases unmatched: 7. Germline V gives CDR1 LGHNA, CDR2 YNFKEQ. CDR3 length equals 18 residues. The sequenced part of the CDR3 DNA is TGTGCCAGCAGCCAAGAAGGGACAGGACAGAATAGCAATCAGCCC. Residues: CASSQEGTGQNSNQP. The entire CDR3 reads CASSQEGTGQNSNQPQHF.

Of note for this clone: One junction end does not reproduce the germline sequence, and a read error may be involved. The CDR3 bases that were read are TGCGCCAGCAGCCTCTCCACGGGCCAAGAGACC. It codes for CASSLSTGQET. The CDR3, in full, reads CASSLSTGQETQYF. The gene calls are TRBV4-2 and TRBJ2-5, with no clear D. Sequencing ends 3 residues short of the CDR3 end; the germline J gene provides the rest. Per the germline V gene, CDR1 is LGHNA and CDR2 is YNFKEQ. This CDR3 is 14 amino acids long.

About this clone: The CDR3 end is not reached by the read, which stops 3 residues before it; the germline J gene fills it in. This chain connects TRBV28 to TRBJ2-7; D possibly uses TRBD1 or TRBD2 (5 bases each). V lost 10 bases and J 5 bases, leaving 21 bases between the germline ends. CDR3 length equals 14 residues. CDR1 and CDR2 from the germline V gene are MDHEN and SYDVKM. The CDR3 bases that were read are TGTGCCACCTTGTGGCCAGGGAGTAGACACGAG. This encodes CATLWPGSRHE. The whole CDR3 sequence reads CATLWPGSRHEQYF. Combining the CDR3 with reference TRBV28 and TRBJ2-7 gives the whole variable domain DVKVTQSSRYLVKRTGEKVFLECVQDMDHENMFWYRQDPGLGLRLIYFSYDVKMKEKGDIPEGYSVSREKKERFSLILESASTNQTSMYLCATLWPGSRHEQYFGPGTRLTVT.

In regard to this clone: The read terminates 3 residues before the CDR3 end, so the remaining end is supplied by the germline J gene. The chain is built from TRBV6-2 or TRBV6-3 and TRBJ2-3, with TRBD2 matching over 8 bases. Germline V lookup: CDR1 MNHEY, CDR2 SVGEGT. Trimming took 7 bases from V and 4 from J; bases not matched to a gene: 7. This CDR3 is built from 14 residues. CDR3 DNA, as far as it was read: TGTGCCAGCAAACGAGCGGGAGCTGCAGATACG. Amino acid sequence: CASKRAGAADT. The entire CDR3 sequence reads CASKRAGAADTQYF.

Turning to this clone: The read ends 3 residues shy of where the CDR3 ends; the end is completed using the germline J gene. This chain connects TRBV7-9 to TRBJ1-6; D not resolved. Germline CDR1 SEHNR, CDR2 FQNEAQ (reference sequence). Between the trimmed V and J ends, which lost 5 bases and 4 bases, there was a span of 3 bases. This CDR3 has 12 residues. CDR3 protein: CASSPYNSPLHF. CDR3 DNA (partial): TGTGCCAGCAGCCCTTATAATTCACCC.

The covered CDR3 bases are TGCGCCAGCAGCTTGCCCTGGGACAGCCGGTTCGAG. Its protein product is CASSLPWDSRFE. The full-length CDR3 reads as CASSLPWDSRFEQYF. The chain links TRBV5-1 to TRBJ2-7; TRBD1 matches 7 bases. The read terminates 3 residues ahead of where the CDR3 ends, so the germline J gene completes it. J lost 6 bases, V lost 1 base, and 10 bases had no gene match. This CDR3 region has 15 residues. From germline, CDR1 is SGHRS and CDR2 YFSETQ. Looking up the rest from reference TRBV5-1 and TRBJ2-7 gives the full variable domain: KAGVTQTPRYLIKTRGQQVTLSCSPISGHRSVSWYQQTPGQGLQFLFEYFSETQRNKGNFPGRFSGRQFSNSRSEMNVSTLELGDSALYLCASSLPWDSRFEQYFGPGTRLTVT.

Of note for this clone: The read is 3 residues too short to cover the CDR3 end, so that end is filled in from the germline J gene. This sample also contains other DNA sequences that code for the same CDR3. The chain is built from TRBV11-2 and TRBJ2-3, with D possibly TRBD2 on 6 matching bases. Germline CDR1 SGHAT, CDR2 FQNNGV. This CDR3 is 14 amino acids long. CDR3 DNA, as far as it was read: TGTGCCAGCAGCTTTGCGGGGCTCCAAGAGACG. Residues: CASSFAGLQET. The whole CDR3 protein reads CASSFAGLQETQYF.